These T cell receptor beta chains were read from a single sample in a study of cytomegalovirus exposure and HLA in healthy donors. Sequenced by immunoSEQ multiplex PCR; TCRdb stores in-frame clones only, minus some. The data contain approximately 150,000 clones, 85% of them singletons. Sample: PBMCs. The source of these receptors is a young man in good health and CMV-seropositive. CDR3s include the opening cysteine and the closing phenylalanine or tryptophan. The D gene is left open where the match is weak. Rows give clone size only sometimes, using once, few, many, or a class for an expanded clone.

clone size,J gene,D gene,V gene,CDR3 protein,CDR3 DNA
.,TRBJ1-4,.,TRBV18,CASSPPSQYEKLFF,TGTGCCAGCTCACCACCATCACAGTATGAAAAACTGTTTTTT
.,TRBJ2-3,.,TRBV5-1,CASSLVSVADTQYF,TGCGCCAGCAGCTTGGTTTCGGTGGCAGATACGCAGTATTTT
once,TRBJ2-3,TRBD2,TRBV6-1,CASRLAGGGTDTQYF,TGTGCCAGCAGGTTAGCGGGGGGGGGCACAGATACGCAGTATTTT
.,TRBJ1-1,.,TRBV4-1,CASSQREEYTEAFF,TGCGCCAGCAGCCAAAGGGAGGAGTACACTGAAGCTTTCTTT
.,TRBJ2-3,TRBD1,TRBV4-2,CASSQPGTGARRDTQYF,TGTGCCAGCAGCCAGCCCGGGACAGGGGCTCGGCGGGATACGCAGTATTTT
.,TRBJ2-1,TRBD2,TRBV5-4,CASSHGTSGDNEQFF,TGTGCCAGCAGCCACGGGACTAGCGGTGACAATGAGCAGTTCTTC
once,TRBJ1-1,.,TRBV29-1,CSVEEGRANTEAFF,TGCAGCGTTGAGGAGGGCCGTGCTAACACTGAAGCTTTCTTT
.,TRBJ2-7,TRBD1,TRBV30,CAWSPTGLPYEQYF,TGTGCCTGGAGTCCGACAGGGCTTCCCTACGAGCAGTACTTC
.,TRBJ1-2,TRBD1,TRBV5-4,CASSLGDRGGYGYTF,TGTGCCAGCAGCTTGGGGGACAGGGGAGGGTATGGCTACACCTTC
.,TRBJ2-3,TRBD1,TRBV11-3,CASSLGQGLADTQYF,TGTGCCAGCAGCTTAGGACAGGGCTTGGCAGATACGCAGTATTTT
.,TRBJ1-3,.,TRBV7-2,CASSLDRAPGNTIYF,TGTGCCAGCAGCTTAGACAGGGCTCCTGGAAACACCATATATTTT
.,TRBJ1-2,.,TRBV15,CATSRDRNYGYTF,TGTGCCACCAGCAGAGATCGGAACTATGGCTACACCTTC
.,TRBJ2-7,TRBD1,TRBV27,CASSLLGTGAGEQYF,TGTGCCAGCAGTTTATTGGGGACAGGGGCGGGCGAGCAGTACTTC
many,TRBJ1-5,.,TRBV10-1,CASVGEDTNQPQHF,TGCGCCAGCGTCGGCGAGGACACTAATCAGCCCCAGCATTTT
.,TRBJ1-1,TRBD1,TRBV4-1,CASSQVSGGSEAFF,TGCGCCAGCAGCCAAGTCTCAGGGGGCTCTGAAGCTTTCTTT
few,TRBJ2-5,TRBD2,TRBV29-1,CSVEAGGKRGETQYF,TGCAGCGTTGAAGCCGGGGGGAAGAGGGGAGAGACCCAGTACTTC
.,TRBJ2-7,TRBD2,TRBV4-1,CASSQAASGSYEQYF,TGCGCCAGCAGCCAAGCCGCTAGCGGGAGCTACGAGCAGTACTTC
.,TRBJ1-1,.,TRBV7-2,CASSLFDSNTEAFF,TGTGCCAGCAGCTTATTTGACAGTAACACTGAAGCTTTCTTT
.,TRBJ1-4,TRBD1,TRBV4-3,CASSRADRANEKLFF,TGCGCCAGCAGCCGAGCGGACAGGGCTAATGAAAAACTGTTTTTT
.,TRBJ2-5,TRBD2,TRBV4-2,CASSQEAGGETQYF,TGTGCCAGCAGCCAAGAGGCGGGGGGGGAGACCCAGTACTTC
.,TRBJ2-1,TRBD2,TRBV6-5,CASSYSAGGRNEQFF,TGTGCCAGCAGTTACAGTGCGGGGGGTAGGAATGAGCAGTTCTTC
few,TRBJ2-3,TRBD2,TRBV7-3,CASSLSGGPKSDTQYF,TGTGCCAGCAGCTTGAGCGGGGGGCCAAAGTCAGATACGCAGTATTTT
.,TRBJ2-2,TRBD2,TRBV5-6,CASSFRLAGGGGTGELFF,TGTGCCAGCAGCTTTCGACTAGCGGGGGGCGGGGGCACCGGGGAGCTGTTTTTT
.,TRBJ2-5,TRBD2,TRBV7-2,CASSSSRGGETQYF,TGTGCCAGCAGCTCCTCCCGGGGGGGAGAGACCCAGTACTTC
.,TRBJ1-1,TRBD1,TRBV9,CASSVDTGGLNTEAFF,TGTGCCAGCAGCGTGGACACAGGGGGCTTGAACACTGAAGCTTTCTTT
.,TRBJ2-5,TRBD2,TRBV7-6,CASSSTRSGGETQYF,TGTGCCAGCAGCTCGACTAGGAGCGGGGGAGAGACCCAGTACTTC
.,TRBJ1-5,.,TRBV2,CASVYRGNQPQHF,TGTGCCAGCGTTTACAGAGGGAATCAGCCCCAGCATTTT
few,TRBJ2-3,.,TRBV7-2,CASGARGTDTQYF,TGTGCCAGCGGAGCTCGGGGCACAGATACGCAGTATTTT
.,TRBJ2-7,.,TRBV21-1,CASSNGAPSEQYF,TGTGCCAGCAGCAATGGGGCCCCTTCCGAGCAGTACTTC
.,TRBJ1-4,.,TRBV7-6,CASSFIDEKLFF,TGTGCCAGCAGCTTTATCGATGAAAAACTGTTTTTT
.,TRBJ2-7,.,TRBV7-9,CASRPTISSYEQYF,TGTGCCAGCAGGCCAACCATTAGCTCCTACGAGCAGTACTTC
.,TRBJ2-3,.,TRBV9,CASSVRQALDTQYF,TGTGCCAGCAGCGTACGACAGGCGTTAGATACGCAGTATTTT
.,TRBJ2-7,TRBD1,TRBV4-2,CASSQDLDRGLYEQYF,TGTGCCAGCAGCCAAGACTTGGACAGGGGGTTGTACGAGCAGTACTTC